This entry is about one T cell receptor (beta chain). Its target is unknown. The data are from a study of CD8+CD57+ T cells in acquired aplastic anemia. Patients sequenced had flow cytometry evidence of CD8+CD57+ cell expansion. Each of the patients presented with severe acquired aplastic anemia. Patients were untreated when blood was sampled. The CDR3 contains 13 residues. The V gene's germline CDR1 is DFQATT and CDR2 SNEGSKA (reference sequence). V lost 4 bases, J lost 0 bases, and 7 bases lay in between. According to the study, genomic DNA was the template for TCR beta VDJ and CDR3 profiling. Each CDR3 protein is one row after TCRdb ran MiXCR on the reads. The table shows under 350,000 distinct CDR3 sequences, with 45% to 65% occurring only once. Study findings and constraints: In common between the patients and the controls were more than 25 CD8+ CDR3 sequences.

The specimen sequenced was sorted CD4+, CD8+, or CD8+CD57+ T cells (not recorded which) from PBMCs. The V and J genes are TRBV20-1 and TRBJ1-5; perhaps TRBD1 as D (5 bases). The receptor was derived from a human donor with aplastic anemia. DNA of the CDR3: TGCAGTGCTATTGACAGTAGCAATCAGCCCCAGCATTTT. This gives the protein CSAIDSSNQPQHF.